This T cell receptor (beta chain) was captured in a study of T-cell reconstitution after alpha-beta-depleted transplantation in children. Findings of the study overall: Alpha-beta T cells about two months after transplant reportedly derived from several hundred expanded graft clones.

Preparation of the TCRbeta library involved a method that used unique molecular identifiers. MiXCR, run by TCRdb on the PCR reads, gives a single entry per CDR3 protein. The repertoire holds more than 400,000 distinct CDR3 sequences, with over 9.5% as singletons. J lost 1 base, V lost 0 bases, and 4 bases had no gene match. From germline, CDR1 is LGHDT and CDR2 YNNKEL (reference sequence). The CDR3 sequence is 17 residues long. This clonotype has only a few counts. The antigen is not known. The source material was PBMCs, mostly from graft donor cells, sampled 180 days after TCRalphabeta/CD19-depleted stem cell transplant. The origin of this receptor is a female patient aged 2-10 years who had a stem cell transplant for aplastic anemia, so the T cells may come from the graft donor. The chain is built from TRBV3-1 and TRBJ2-3; TRBD2 aligns across 10 bases. The CDR3 region is CASSQEYLAGGTDTQYF. The CDR3 DNA sequence: TGTGCCAGCAGCCAAGAGTACCTAGCGGGAGGCACAGATACGCAGTATTTT.